The 8 T cell receptor beta chains given below trace back to one sample, sequenced in a study of blood T cell repertoires in COVID-19. Only in-frame clones appear in the TCRdb table, and some are missing; sequencing was by immunoSEQ multiplex PCR. This sample has about 83,000 clones, with about three quarters found just once. The sample was peripheral blood. These receptors were taken from a woman of 80 years or more with active or convalescent COVID-19.

This chain connects TRBV9 to TRBJ1-1; D ambiguous. V gave up 0 bases and J gave up 3 bases, with 18 bases separating them. The CDR3 contains 17 residues. Germline V gives CDR1 SGDLS, CDR2 YYNGEE. CDR3 region: CASSVAPADPGDTEAFF. Here the CDR3 DNA reads TGTGCCAGCAGCGTAGCTCCTGCGGACCCCGGGGACACTGAAGCTTTCTTT.

V usage is TRBV19 and J usage is TRBJ2-7; weak D call: TRBD1 (6 bases). Trimming removed 4 bases at V and 2 bases at J, with 12 bases between. The CDR3 contains 14 residues. Germline values: CDR1 LNHDA, CDR2 SQIVND (reference sequence). The CDR3 here is CASSTMDRTYEQYF. CDR3 DNA sequence: TGTGCCAGTAGTACTATGGACAGAACCTACGAGCAGTACTTC.

The chain uses TRBV7-9 and TRBJ1-2, with a possible D match to TRBD1 (6 bases). This CDR3 region has 15 residues. Trimming cost V 9 bases and J 9 bases, with 26 bases left between them. Germline V gene sequence: CDR1 SEHNR, CDR2 FQNEAQ (reference sequence). The DNA for the CDR3 is TGTGCCAGTGGAATTCAGACAGGCGGTCATTCAAGCTACACCTTC. Protein: CASGIQTGGHSSYTF.

V and J are TRBV5-1 and TRBJ1-5; D possibly corresponds to TRBD1 (6 bases). The CDR3 is 16 amino acids. The ends were cut back, 0 bases at V and 0 bases at J, with 10 bases in the middle. The germline V gene has CDR1 SGHRS and CDR2 YFSETQ. The DNA for the CDR3 is TGCGCCAGCAGCTTGGGGACAGTAAATAGCAATCAGCCCCAGCATTTT. Its protein is CASSLGTVNSNQPQHF.

This clone showed up just a few times. Written as DNA, the CDR3 is TGTGCCAGCAGGAAAACAGGGTTGACCTACGAGCAGTACTTC. This translates into CASRKTGLTYEQYF. The chain combines TRBV14 with TRBJ2-7, with D possibly being TRBD1 (6 bases). The CDR3 spans 14 residues. Germline V gives CDR1 SGHDN, CDR2 FVKESK. V was clipped by 6 bases and J by 2 bases, with 14 bases between them.

This rearrangement joins TRBV29-1 to TRBJ1-4; TRBD1 is a possible D gene (6 bases). The CDR3 totals 14 residues. Trimming took 0 bases from V and 8 from J, leaving 13 bases between them. Per germline, CDR1 SQVTM and CDR2 ANQGSEA. As DNA, the CDR3 is TGCAGCGTTGAAGAGGGCAGGGGTGGCGAAAAACTGTTTTTT. Protein product: CSVEEGRGGEKLFF.

This clone was seen more than once but under ten times. This rearrangement joins TRBV28 to TRBJ2-7; D is possibly TRBD1 (5 bases). Trimming shortened V by 6 bases and J by 1 base, and 10 bases separated the two germline ends. The CDR3 length is 13 residues. CDR1 is MDHEN, CDR2 SYDVKM, per germline. The CDR3 DNA sequence: TGTGCCAGCAGGATAGACAGTTCCTACGAGCAGTACTTC. As protein: CASRIDSSYEQYF. The whole variable domain, remainder taken from reference TRBV28 and TRBJ2-7, is DVKVTQSSRYLVKRTGEKVFLECVQDMDHENMFWYRQDPGLGLRLIYFSYDVKMKEKGDIPEGYSVSREKKERFSLILESASTNQTSMYLCASRIDSSYEQYFGPGTRLTVT.

This clone was picked up a small number of times. The CDR3: CASRKDRGRQETQYF. CDR3 DNA sequence: TGTGCCAGCAGGAAGGACAGGGGGCGGCAAGAGACCCAGTACTTC. The chain uses TRBV2 and TRBJ2-5, with 11 positions matching TRBD1. The CDR3 totals 15 residues. V shed 6 bases, J shed 2 bases, and the junction held 5 bases outside the gene matches. From germline, CDR1 is SNHLY and CDR2 FYNNEI. Full variable domain (missing parts from reference TRBV2 and TRBJ2-5): EPEVTQTPSHQVTQMGQEVILRCVPISNHLYFYWYRQILGQKVEFLVSFYNNEISEKSEIFDDQFSVERPDGSNFTLKIRSTKLEDSAMYFCASRKDRGRQETQYFGPGTRLLVL.